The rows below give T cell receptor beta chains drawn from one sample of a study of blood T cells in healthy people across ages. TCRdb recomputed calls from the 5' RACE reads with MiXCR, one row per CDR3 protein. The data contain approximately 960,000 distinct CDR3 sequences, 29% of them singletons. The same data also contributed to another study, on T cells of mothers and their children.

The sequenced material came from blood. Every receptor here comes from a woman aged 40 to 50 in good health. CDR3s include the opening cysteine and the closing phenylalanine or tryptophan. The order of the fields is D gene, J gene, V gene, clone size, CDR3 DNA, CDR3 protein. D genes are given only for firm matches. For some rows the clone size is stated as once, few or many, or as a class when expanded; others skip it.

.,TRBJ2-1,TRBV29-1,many,TGCAGCGTTGACAGGGGGGGTAAATACAATGAGCAGTTCTTC,CSVDRGGKYNEQFF
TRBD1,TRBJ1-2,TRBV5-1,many,TGCGCCAGCAGCTTGGGGGGCGACAGGGGGTTTGGCTACACCTTC,CASSLGGDRGFGYTF
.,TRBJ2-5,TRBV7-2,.,TGTGCCAGCACCGAGGGGAGAGGTGGGGAGACCCAGTACTTC,CASTEGRGGETQYF
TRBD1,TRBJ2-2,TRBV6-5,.,TGTGCCAGCAGTTCTCCAGGGGGAGCGAACACCGGGGAGCTGTTTTTT,CASSSPGGANTGELFF
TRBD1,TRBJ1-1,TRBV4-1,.,TGCGCCAGCAGCCAGGGGACAGCCCTTTTGAACACCGAAGCTTTCTTT,CASSQGTALLNTEAFF
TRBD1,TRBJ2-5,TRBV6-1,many,TGTGCCAGCAGTGAAAAAGGGACAGTCCCAGAGACCCAGTACTTC,CASSEKGTVPETQYF
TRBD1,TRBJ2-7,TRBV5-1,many,TGCGCCAGCAGCATAAAACAGGGGCCAAACGAGCAGTACTTC,CASSIKQGPNEQYF
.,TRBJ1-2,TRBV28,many,TGTGCCAGCAGTTCCACGGGATCTACCTATGGCTACACCTTC,CASSSTGSTYGYTF
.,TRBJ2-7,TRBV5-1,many,TGCGCCAGCAGCTTGGAACAGGGCTTCCAGTTCCCCTACGAGCAGTACTTC,CASSLEQGFQFPYEQYF
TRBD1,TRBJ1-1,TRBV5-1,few,TGCGCCAGCACCCTCGGACAGGGAAGGGGGAGAACTGAAGCTTTCTTT,CASTLGQGRGRTEAFF
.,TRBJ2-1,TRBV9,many,TGTGCCAGCAGCGTAGCAGGGTCCCCGTACAATGAGCAGTTCTTC,CASSVAGSPYNEQFF
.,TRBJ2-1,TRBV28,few,TGTGCCAGCAGAGAAGGGACAAATGAGCAGTTCTTC,CASREGTNEQFF
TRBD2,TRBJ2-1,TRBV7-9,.,TGTGCCAGCAGCTTAGTGCTTGCGGGGGGTTACAATGAGCAGTTCTTC,CASSLVLAGGYNEQFF
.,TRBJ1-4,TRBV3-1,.,TGTGCCAGCAGCCAAGATACGCTTCGAAAACTGTTTTTT,CASSQDTLRKLFF
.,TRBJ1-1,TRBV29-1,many,TGCACCACCCGAGGAGGACCGAAGAACACTGAAGCTTTCTTT,CTTRGGPKNTEAFF
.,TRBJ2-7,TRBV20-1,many,TGCAGTGCTAGAGATGCACTAGTCGGCGAGCAGTACTTC,CSARDALVGEQYF
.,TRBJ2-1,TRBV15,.,TGTACCACCAGCAGGGGCAGGGGCCGGATCTCCAGAGAGCAGTTCTTC,CTTSRGRGRISREQFF
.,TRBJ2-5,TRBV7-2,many,TGTGCCAGCAGCTTAGACCCCCCGGAGACCCAGTACTTC,CASSLDPPETQYF
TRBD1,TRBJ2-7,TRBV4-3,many,TGCGCCAGCAGCCAAGTGGCAGGGGGCATCTACGAGCAGTACTTC,CASSQVAGGIYEQYF
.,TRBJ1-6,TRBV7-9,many,TGTGCCAGCAGCTTAGCGTGGGGAGACAGACCCTCTAATTCACCCCTCCACTTT,CASSLAWGDRPSNSPLHF
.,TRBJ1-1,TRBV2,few,TGTGCCACTGAGACACCGAACACTGAAGCTTTCTTT,CATETPNTEAFF
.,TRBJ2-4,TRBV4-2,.,TGTGCCAGCAGCGACGCGGGACTAGCCAAAAACATTCAGTACTTC,CASSDAGLAKNIQYF
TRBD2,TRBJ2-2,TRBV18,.,TGTGCCAGCTCACCAAAGAGGACTAGCGGCGCCGGGGAGCTGTTTTTT,CASSPKRTSGAGELFF
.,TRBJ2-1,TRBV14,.,TGTGCCAGCAGCCAAGTGGACAGTGTATTTGATGAGCAGTTCTTC,CASSQVDSVFDEQFF
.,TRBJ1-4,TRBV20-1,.,TGCAGTGCTAGCGAGAGAGTTCGGGCTAATGAAAAACTGTTTTTT,CSASERVRANEKLFF
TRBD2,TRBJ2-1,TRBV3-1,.,TGTGCCAGCAGCTCCGGGACTAGCGGGTCATCGGAGCAGTTCTTC,CASSSGTSGSSEQFF
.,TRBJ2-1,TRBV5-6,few,TGTGCCAGCAGCCTTCTAGTTAGTCGGGAGCAGTTCTTC,CASSLLVSREQFF
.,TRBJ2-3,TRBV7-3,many,TGTGCCAGCAGCTTAACCAGGGATACGCAGTATTTT,CASSLTRDTQYF
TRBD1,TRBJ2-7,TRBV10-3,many,TGTGCCATCCGGGGACAGGAGTCCTACGAGCAGTACTTC,CAIRGQESYEQYF
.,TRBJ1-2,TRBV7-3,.,TGTGCCAGCAGCTTAAGCGGGGAGGGGAGTTATGGCTACACCTTC,CASSLSGEGSYGYTF
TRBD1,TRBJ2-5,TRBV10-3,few,TGTGCCATCAACGAGGGGTCAGGGGGATCCGATGAGCAGTACTTC,CAINEGSGGSDEQYF
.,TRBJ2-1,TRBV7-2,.,TGTGCCAGCAGCCGACGTGGTCTTGGTGAGCAGTTCTTC,CASSRRGLGEQFF
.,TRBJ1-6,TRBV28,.,TGTGCCAGCAGATCCGGGGCCAGGTCACCCCTCCACTTT,CASRSGARSPLHF
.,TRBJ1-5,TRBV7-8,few,TGTGCCAGCAGCTTAGGACGGCCCCCCAATCAGCCCCAGCATTTT,CASSLGRPPNQPQHF
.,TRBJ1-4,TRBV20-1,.,TGCAGTGCTCAGGGCGGTCCTAATGAAAAACTGTTTTTT,CSAQGGPNEKLFF
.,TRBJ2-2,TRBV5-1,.,TGCGCCAGCACCCCTTCTAGGGGGGTTGGTACCGGGGAGCTGTTTTTT,CASTPSRGVGTGELFF
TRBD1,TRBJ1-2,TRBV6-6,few,TGTGCCACCATACGACAGGGGCCGGAGGGCTACACCTTC,CATIRQGPEGYTF
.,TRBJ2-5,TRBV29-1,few,TGCAGCGTTGGGGGCAGGACACGAGAGACCCAGTACTTC,CSVGGRTRETQYF
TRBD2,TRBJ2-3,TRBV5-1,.,TGCGCCAGCAGCTTGGGGCCGACTAGCGGGGAGCGGGATACGCAGTATTTT,CASSLGPTSGERDTQYF
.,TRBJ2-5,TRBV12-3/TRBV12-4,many,TGTGCCAGCAGTTTCGGAGGATCTAGGGAGACCCAGTACTTC,CASSFGGSRETQYF
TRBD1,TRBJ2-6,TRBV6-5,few,TGTGCCAGCAGTTACTCGGGACAGAGTTATGGGGCCAACGTCCTGACTTTC,CASSYSGQSYGANVLTF
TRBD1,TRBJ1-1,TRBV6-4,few,TGTGCCAGCAGAGTGGGGATTGGACAGGCAGCTGAAGCTTTCTTT,CASRVGIGQAAEAFF
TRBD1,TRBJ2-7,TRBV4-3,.,TGCGCCAGCAGCCAAGCGGACAGGGGGGTCTGGCGTGAGCAGTACTTC,CASSQADRGVWREQYF
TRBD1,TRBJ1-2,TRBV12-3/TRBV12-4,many,TGTGCCAGCAGTCCCAACAGGGGCTATGGCTACACCTTC,CASSPNRGYGYTF
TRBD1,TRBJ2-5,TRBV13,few,TGTGCCAGCAGCCTCGACAGGGAGCAAGAGACCCAGTACTTC,CASSLDREQETQYF
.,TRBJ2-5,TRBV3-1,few,TGTGCCAGCAGCCTTTCCGACCCGCAAATAATGGAGACCCAGTACTTC,CASSLSDPQIMETQYF
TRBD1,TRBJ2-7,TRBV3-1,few,TGTGCCAGCAGCCAAGCGGGACAGGGGAGGGGCGAGCAGTACTTC,CASSQAGQGRGEQYF
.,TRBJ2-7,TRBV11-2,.,TGTGCCAGCAACTTAGGGGGGGTCAGTTCCTACGAGCAGTACTTC,CASNLGGVSSYEQYF